The 22 T cell receptor beta chains in this list originate from one sample, sequenced in a study of cytomegalovirus exposure and HLA in healthy donors (dated by TCRdb to the late 2010s). The protocol used for the library was the immunoSEQ multiplex PCR assay. For the multiplex PCR, a mixture combining 60 forward primers for TCR Vbeta segments and 13 reverse primers for TCR Jbeta segments was used. TCRdb's version of the immuneACCESS table is confined to in-frame rearrangements and falls short of the full clone set. An unresolved V gene accounts for under half of the shortfall where checked; the remainder is of unknown origin. Counted in this sample were some 98,000 clones; under 80% of them appeared once. About 2% of the sample comes from the top ten. The sequencing input was PBMCs. These receptors all come from a man in his forties in good health and CMV-seronegative.

The chain joins TRBV28 to TRBJ1-4, with D hard to call. The V gene's germline CDR1 is MDHEN and CDR2 SYDVKM. The CDR3 is 14 amino acids. The V gene lost 6 bases and the J gene lost 3 bases, with 11 bases spanning the gap. CDR3 DNA: TGTGCCAGCAGGGACTTAGAACCTAATGAAAAACTGTTTTTT. Protein product: CASRDLEPNEKLFF.

This clone turned up a few times. V gene TRBV28 combines with J gene TRBJ2-7; D call uncertain. In germline, CDR1 is MDHEN, CDR2 SYDVKM. Trimming left V 5 bases short and J 6 bases short, with 8 bases between. The CDR3 is 11 residues long. The CDR3 DNA follows: TGTGCCAGCAGTACACGCGGCGAGCAGTACTTC. Its protein is CASSTRGEQYF.

V usage is TRBV30 and J usage is TRBJ1-2, with TRBD1 matching 9 bases. The CDR3 contains 14 residues. Per the germline V gene, CDR1 is GTSNPN and CDR2 is SVGIG (reference sequence). J lost 8 bases, V lost 4 bases, and 11 bases had no gene match. For the CDR3, the DNA is TGTGCCTGGATGGGGACAGGGTCATCGTGGGGCTACACCTTC. Translating it yields CAWMGTGSSWGYTF.

The chain links TRBV6-6 to TRBJ2-1, with D possibly being TRBD1 (6 bases). Germline lookup yields CDR1 MNHNY and CDR2 SVGAGI (reference sequence). Trimming cost V 6 bases and J 5 bases, with 20 bases left between them. This CDR3 region has 16 residues. The chain's CDR3 is CASSHSSGVGNNEQFF. The CDR3 bases are TGTGCCAGCAGCCACTCATCAGGGGTGGGAAACAATGAGCAGTTCTTC.

The V gene is TRBV6-6, the J gene TRBJ2-7; 9 positions match TRBD2. V trimming: 6 bases; J trimming: 2 bases; junction bases outside the gene matches: 8. Looked up from germline, CDR1 is MNHNY and CDR2 is SVGAGI (reference sequence). This CDR3 has 15 residues. The CDR3 region has the DNA TGTGCCAGCAGCAACAGCGGGGGGATGACCTACGAGCAGTACTTC. This sequence encodes CASSNSGGMTYEQYF.

Written as DNA, the CDR3 is TGTGCCAGTAGTAGCGTAGCGGGGAGGGCCTCGGAGACCCAGTACTTC. It is translated as CASSSVAGRASETQYF. V usage is TRBV19 and J usage is TRBJ2-5, with TRBD2 identical over 8 bases. V was pared by 4 bases and J by 5 bases, with 12 bases of the junction left unmatched. The CDR3 sequence is 16 residues long. Germline V CDR1 and CDR2: LNHDA, SQIVND (reference sequence).

The rearrangement joins TRBV28 to TRBJ2-5; D might be TRBD2 (6 bases). The CDR3 extends over 15 amino acids. V shed 0 bases and J shed 5 bases, with 13 bases lying between them. Germline lookup yields CDR1 MDHEN and CDR2 SYDVKM. The CDR3, as DNA: TGTGCCAGCAGTTTATGGGTGGAGGGGAGGGAGACCCAGTACTTC. This translates into CASSLWVEGRETQYF.

The chain links TRBV6-5 to TRBJ1-6; D unclear. The CDR3 contains 13 residues. Per germline, CDR1 MNHEY and CDR2 SVGAGI. V lost 5 bases, J lost 6 bases, and 8 bases lay in between. CDR3 in amino acids: CASSETVNSPLHF. In DNA form, the CDR3 reads TGTGCCAGCAGTGAAACAGTTAATTCACCCCTCCACTTT.

The chain joins TRBV27 to TRBJ1-2; TRBD1 is a possible D gene (5 bases). The CDR3 runs to 14 residues. V was pared by 0 bases and J by 4 bases, with 9 bases between. Germline V gene data show CDR1 as MNHEY and CDR2 as SMNVEV (reference sequence). CDR3 region: CASSLSGEGYGYTF. CDR3 in DNA: TGTGCCAGCAGTTTATCAGGGGAGGGCTATGGCTACACCTTC.

V gene TRBV10-3 combines with J gene TRBJ2-1, with D unclear. The germline gives CDR1 ENHRY, CDR2 SYGVKD. This CDR3 region has 16 residues. V was clipped by 0 bases and J by 5 bases, with 14 bases between them. The CDR3 DNA reads as TGTGCCATCAGTGAGTCGACTTCTACGGAACACAATGAGCAGTTCTTC. Protein product: CAISESTSTEHNEQFF.

The rearrangement uses TRBV7-9 and TRBJ2-4; 11 positions agree with TRBD1. There are 16 residues in the CDR3. The V gene's germline CDR1 is SEHNR and CDR2 FQNEAQ (reference sequence). V was clipped by 5 bases and J by 5 bases; unmatched bases: 8. CDR3 sequence: CASSLSGTGGQNIQYF. In DNA, the CDR3 is TGTGCCAGCAGCCTATCCGGGACAGGGGGTCAAAACATTCAGTACTTC.

This rearrangement joins TRBV2 to TRBJ2-7, with a possible D match to TRBD2 (6 bases). Germline loops: CDR1 SNHLY, CDR2 FYNNEI. The V gene lost 6 bases and the J gene lost 2 bases, with 17 bases spanning the gap. The CDR3 length is 15 residues. The CDR3 DNA reads TGTGCCAGCAGCAACGGGCTGGCGGGACCCTACGAGCAGTACTTC. Protein: CASSNGLAGPYEQYF.

This clone was found a few times. V and J are TRBV7-6 and TRBJ2-1, with 9 bases aligning to TRBD2. J lost 7 bases, V lost 3 bases, and 10 bases had no gene match. This CDR3 has 16 amino acids. The germline gives CDR1 SGHVS, CDR2 FNYEAQ. The CDR3 spells CASSFLAAGGYNEQFF. CDR3 bases: TGTGCCAGCAGCTTTCTGGCGGCGGGGGGGTATAATGAGCAGTTCTTC.

V is TRBV27 and J is TRBJ2-7, with 7 bases fitting TRBD2. The CDR3 is 15 residues long. Germline V gene data show CDR1 as MNHEY and CDR2 as SMNVEV (reference sequence). V lost 4 bases to trimming and J lost 1 base; unmatched junction nucleotides: 7. The CDR3 sequence is CASSSYLAESYEQYF. For the CDR3, the DNA is TGTGCCAGCAGTTCGTACCTAGCGGAGTCCTACGAGCAGTACTTC.

This clone was seen once. J is TRBJ1-1 and V is TRBV9; 10 bases are shared with TRBD1. Germline CDR1 is SGDLS and CDR2 is YYNGEE. There are 14 residues in the CDR3. Trimming at V came to 3 bases and at J to 12 bases, leaving 11 bases not matched to a gene. CDR3 DNA: TGTGCCAGCAGCGGGGACAGGGGCCCCATTCGTACTTTCTTT. Translated: CASSGDRGPIRTFF.

The V call is TRBV2, the J call TRBJ2-5; TRBD1 is a possible D gene (5 bases). The CDR3 runs 14 residues. In germline, CDR1 is SNHLY, CDR2 FYNNEI. Deletions cut 0 bases from V and 3 bases from J, with 8 bases between. The CDR3 protein is CASSEAPGKETQYF. CDR3 DNA: TGTGCCAGCAGTGAAGCGCCAGGGAAAGAGACCCAGTACTTC.

V usage is TRBV5-4 and J usage is TRBJ2-1; 11 bases are shared with TRBD1. Germline V gives CDR1 SGHNT, CDR2 YYREEE (reference sequence). The CDR3 contains 15 residues. The ends lost 3 bases at V and 10 bases at J; junction bases unmatched: 9. The CDR3 DNA follows: TGTGCCAGCAGCTCAGGACAGGGGGCGCGGTTCGAGCAGTTCTTC. Residues: CASSSGQGARFEQFF.

The V call is TRBV7-9, the J call TRBJ2-7; D unclear. Trimming removed 3 bases from V and 3 bases from J, with 9 bases in between. The CDR3 extends over 13 amino acids. Germline CDR1 and CDR2: SEHNR and FQNEAQ (reference sequence). Here the CDR3 DNA reads TGTGCCAGCAGCTTTGAGACAAACTACGAGCAGTACTTC. This gives the protein CASSFETNYEQYF.

CDR3 coding DNA: TGTGCCAGCAGGACCGGATCCAGGGTAAACACTGAAGCTTTCTTT. This translates into CASRTGSRVNTEAFF. V usage is TRBV6-1 and J usage is TRBJ1-1, with D perhaps matching TRBD1 (5 bases). V shed 6 bases and J shed 2 bases, with 16 bases lying between them. This CDR3 has 15 amino acids. The germline V gene encodes CDR1 MNHNS and CDR2 SASEGT.

The chain is built from TRBV28 and TRBJ1-6, with 7 bases lining up with TRBD1. The length of the CDR3 is 13 residues. Germline lookup yields CDR1 MDHEN and CDR2 SYDVKM. V gave up 8 bases and J gave up 10 bases; unmatched junction bases: 8. CDR3 region: CASVEGAGSPLHF. CDR3 in DNA: TGTGCCAGCGTTGAGGGGGCAGGATCACCCCTCCACTTT.

The gene calls are TRBV27 and TRBJ2-7; 9 positions match TRBD1. V dropped 5 bases and J dropped 6; count of bases not matched to a gene: 8. Per the germline V gene, CDR1 is MNHEY and CDR2 is SMNVEV (reference sequence). The CDR3 has 14 residues. The CDR3 bases are TGTGCCAGCAGTCATATACAGGGGGCAGGCGAGCAGTACTTC. This sequence encodes CASSHIQGAGEQYF.

This chain connects TRBV28 to TRBJ2-2; TRBD1 matches 8 bases. V was clipped by 7 bases and J by 7 bases; unmatched bases: 14. The CDR3 is 16 amino acids. Germline V gives CDR1 MDHEN, CDR2 SYDVKM. The CDR3 coding sequence is TGTGCCAGCACCAGAATCCAGGACAGGGTGTACGGGGAGCTGTTTTTT. The encoded protein is CASTRIQDRVYGELFF.